This is a list of T cell receptor beta chains from one sample in a study of blood T cell repertoires in COVID-19. This table comes from immunoSEQ multiplex PCR, and its TCRdb copy is limited to in-frame clones, with some not included. The data contain fewer than 200,000 clones, around 90% of them seen just once; the ten biggest clones take up less than 3%. Specimen: peripheral blood. The receptors shown here come from a middle-aged man with active or convalescent COVID-19. The CDR3 runs from the conserved cysteine through the conserved F or W. Each record gives: V gene, CDR3 protein.

TRBV15	CATSRDVRDQPQHF
TRBV11-2	CASSPQANYGYTF
TRBV14	CASSIRDRGAYTF
TRBV27	CASSVEGRRGPSTDTQYF
TRBV12-3/TRBV12-4	CASSSARNYGYTF
TRBV4-1	CASSRQTGYEQYF
TRBV10-3	CAISESVGRAGNTEAFF
TRBV5-1	CASSLVGGSPDTQYF
TRBV29-1	CSVEGGLVGNEQFF
TRBV5-6	CASSLTADSTDTQYF
TRBV4-1	CASSQDLGAYNEQFF
TRBV7-9	CASRSPGLQFHEQYF
TRBV2	CASSESVLPGNSPLHF
TRBV6-6	CASSWAEANTGELFF
TRBV20-1	CSARALGQAFF
TRBV11-3	CASSPRGAGELFF
TRBV5-4	CASSRDNEKLFF
TRBV7-7	CASSREGETQYF
TRBV7-2	CASSLAPGGPETQYF
TRBV7-2	CASSLVGDRTYEQYF
TRBV29-1	CSASSDRAEAFF
TRBV4-2	CASSQVGEGPWTEAFF
TRBV2	CASRGLERAGELFF
TRBV5-1	CASKAGENTEAFF
TRBV28	CASRPGAFGYTF
TRBV28	CASSLGGSGNTIYF
TRBV6-4	CASSETSGATDTQYF
TRBV19	CASSFTGSAEYGYTF
TRBV10-2	CASSKGQANTGELFF
TRBV18	CASSGRGQGAINTEAFF
TRBV5-1	CASSSQETQYF
TRBV5-1	CASSHGQDQETQYF
TRBV12-5	CASAVVANTEAFF
TRBV7-6	CASSLEASGGGPEANVLTF
TRBV11-2	CASSLTDTVNTEAFF
TRBV6-5	CASSYSTGVGGGYTF
TRBV2	CASSEAQAFGGNTIYF
TRBV7-8	CASSPVESNTEAFF
TRBV7-5	CVRSLVWTSGEKGEQYF
TRBV14	CASGRAGETQYF
TRBV11-3	CASSPGQGRGTEAFF
TRBV7-2	CASSPEGGGTYNEQFF
TRBV27	CASSFLAGTGELFF
TRBV30	CAWGPGLGRKETQYF
TRBV9	CASSRLGGGGYTF